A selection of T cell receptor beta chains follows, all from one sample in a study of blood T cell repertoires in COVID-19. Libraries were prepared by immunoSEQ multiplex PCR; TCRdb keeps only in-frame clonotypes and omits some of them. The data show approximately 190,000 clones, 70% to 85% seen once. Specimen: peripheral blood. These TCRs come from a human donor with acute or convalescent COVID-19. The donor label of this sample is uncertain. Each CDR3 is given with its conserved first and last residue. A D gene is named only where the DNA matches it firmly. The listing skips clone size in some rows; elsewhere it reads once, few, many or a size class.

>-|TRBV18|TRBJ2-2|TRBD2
TGTGCCAGCTCACGAGCGGGAGGGCGGACCGGGGAGCTGTTTTTT
CASSRAGGRTGELFF
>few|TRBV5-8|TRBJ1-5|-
TGTGCCAGCAGCCCCGGGTCTTATCAGCCCCAGCATTTT
CASSPGSYQPQHF
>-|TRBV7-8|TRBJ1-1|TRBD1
TGTGCCAGCAGCTACACAGGGGGCTCTGAAGCTTTCTTT
CASSYTGGSEAFF
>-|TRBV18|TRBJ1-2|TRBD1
TGTGCCAGCTCACCCGGGACAGGGGAGGATGGCTACACCTTC
CASSPGTGEDGYTF
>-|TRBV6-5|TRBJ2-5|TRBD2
TGTGCCAGCAGGCGGGGGGGTGAAGAGACCCAGTACTTC
CASRRGGEETQYF
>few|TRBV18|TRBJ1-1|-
TGTGCCAGCTCACCAAACACCCAGGACACTGAAGCTTTCTTT
CASSPNTQDTEAFF
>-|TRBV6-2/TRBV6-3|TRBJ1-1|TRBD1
TGTGCCAGCAGTTATTACCCCACGACAGGGAATAGTGAAGCTTTCTTT
CASSYYPTTGNSEAFF
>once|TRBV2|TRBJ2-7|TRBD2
TGTGCCAGCAGTCCCACTAGCGGGAGGGTCTACGAGCAGTACTTC
CASSPTSGRVYEQYF
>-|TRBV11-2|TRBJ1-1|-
TGTGCCAGCAGCTTAGATCTACCCCCGTCTGAAGCTTTCTTT
CASSLDLPPSEAFF
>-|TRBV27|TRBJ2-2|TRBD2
TGTGCCAGCAGTTTACATGGGGGAGGGACCGGGGAGCTGTTTTTT
CASSLHGGGTGELFF
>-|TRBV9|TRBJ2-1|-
TGTGCCAGCAACACTAAGGGGGATGTGTACAATGAGCAGTTCTTC
CASNTKGDVYNEQFF
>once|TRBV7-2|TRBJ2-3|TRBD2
TGTGCCAGCAGTCTACTCGGACTAGCGTCGCGAACAGATACGCAGTATTTT
CASSLLGLASRTDTQYF
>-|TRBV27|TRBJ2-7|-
TGTGCCAGCAGTTCACCAGGCAGCTCCTACGAGCAGTACTTC
CASSSPGSSYEQYF
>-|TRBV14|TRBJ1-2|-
TGTGCCAGCAGCCCCCAGGGGAGCTTTGGCTACACCTTC
CASSPQGSFGYTF
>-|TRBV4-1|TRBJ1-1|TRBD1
TGCGCCAGCAGCCAAGTAGGCGGGACAGAAGCAGCTTTCTTT
CASSQVGGTEAAFF
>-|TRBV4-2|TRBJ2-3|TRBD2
TGTGCCAGCAGCCCTCAACTAGCGGGGGCAGATACGCAGTATTTT
CASSPQLAGADTQYF
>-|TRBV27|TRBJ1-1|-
TGTGCCAGCAGTTTATGGCGGGGGGGGGTCACTGAAGCTTTCTTT
CASSLWRGGVTEAFF
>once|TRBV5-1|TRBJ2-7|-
TGCGCCAGCAGCTTGAGCCAGCGGTCCTACGAGCAGTACTTC
CASSLSQRSYEQYF
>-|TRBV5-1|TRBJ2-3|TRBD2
TGCGCCAGCAGTTATAGCGGGACTAGCACAGATACGCAGTATTTT
CASSYSGTSTDTQYF
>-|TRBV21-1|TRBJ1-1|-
TGTGCCAGCAGCGAAGCAGGGGGCCCCACTGAAGCTTTCTTT
CASSEAGGPTEAFF
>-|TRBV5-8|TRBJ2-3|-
TGTGCCAGCAGCTTGGAGCGGTTACGCACAGATACGCAGTATTTT
CASSLERLRTDTQYF
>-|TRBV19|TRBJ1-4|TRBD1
TGTGCCAGCGGCTTACAGGGGGGAGTCGAAAAACTGTTTTTT
CASGLQGGVEKLFF
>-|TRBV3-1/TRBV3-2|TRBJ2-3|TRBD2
TGTGCCAGCAGTCGGAGCGGGAGCTACGCAGATACGCAGTATTTT
CASSRSGSYADTQYF
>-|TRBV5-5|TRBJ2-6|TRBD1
TGTGCCAGCAGCTCCGGGACAGGCAAAACTGGGGCCAACGTCCTGACTTTC
CASSSGTGKTGANVLTF
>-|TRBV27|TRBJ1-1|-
TGTGCCAGCAGTTTATATCCCCCCGGACAGCTATCTGAAGCTTTCTTT
CASSLYPPGQLSEAFF
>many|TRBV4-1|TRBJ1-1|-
TGCGCCAGCAGCCAAGAGGGGCTAAACACTGAAGCTTTCTTT
CASSQEGLNTEAFF
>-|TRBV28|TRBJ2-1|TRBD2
TGTGCCAGCAGTTTAGGCGGGGAGGGGAATGAGCAGTTCTTC
CASSLGGEGNEQFF
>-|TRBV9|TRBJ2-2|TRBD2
TGTGCCAGCAGCGTAATCCCTAGCGGGAGCTTGGGGGCCGGGGAGCTGTTTTTT
CASSVIPSGSLGAGELFF
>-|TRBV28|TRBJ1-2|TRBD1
TGTGCCAGCAGTTCCAGGGGGGCCTCCCCAGCTAACTATGGCTACACCTTC
CASSSRGASPANYGYTF
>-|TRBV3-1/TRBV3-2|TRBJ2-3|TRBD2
TGTGCCAGCAGCCAAAGAGCTAGCGGGAGGGGGAGCACAGATACGCAGTATTTT
CASSQRASGRGSTDTQYF
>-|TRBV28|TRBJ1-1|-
TGTGCCAGCGGTAGGGGGGGCGACGATGAAGCTTTCTTT
CASGRGGDDEAFF
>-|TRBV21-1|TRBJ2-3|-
TGTGCCAGCAGCAAAGCGGGCCGAAAGTACACAGATACGCAGTATTTT
CASSKAGRKYTDTQYF
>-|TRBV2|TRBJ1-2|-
TGTGCCAGCAGTGAAGGGGGACTGCCTTCCAAGGGCTACACCTTC
CASSEGGLPSKGYTF
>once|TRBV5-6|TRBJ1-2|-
TGTGCCAGCAGCTTGGCCCTTCAGGACTATGGCTACACCTTC
CASSLALQDYGYTF
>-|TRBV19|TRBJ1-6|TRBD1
TGTGCCAGTAGTTCTCGACAGGGCACTAATTCACCCCTCCACTTT
CASSSRQGTNSPLHF
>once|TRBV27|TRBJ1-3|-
TGTGCCAGCAGTTTCCAGGCAGGCTCTGGAAACACCATATATTTT
CASSFQAGSGNTIYF
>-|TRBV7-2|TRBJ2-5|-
TGTGCCAGCAGCTCCCTCAGTTCCAGGGGATATCAAGAGACCCAGTACTTC
CASSSLSSRGYQETQYF
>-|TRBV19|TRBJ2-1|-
TGTGCCAGTAGTTCAGCAGGGTTCTCCTACAATGAGCAGTTCTTC
CASSSAGFSYNEQFF